This TCR beta chain was observed in a study of T cell responses to AZD1222 COVID-19 vaccine. Repertoires were generated with immunoSEQ multiplex PCR, while TCRdb's copy carries only in-frame clones and drops some. The sample lists around 58,000 clones; around 80% were seen once. The V segment lost 4 bases and the J segment 8 bases; nucleotides outside the gene matches: 16. The CDR3 sequence is 17 residues long. Germline CDR1 LGHNA, CDR2 YNFKEQ. The clonotype was recovered from an adult in good health. The sample here was peripheral blood, taken on day 0 of AZD1222 vaccination. The chain recombines TRBV4-2 with TRBJ1-2; 10 bases match TRBD1. CDR3 coding DNA: TGTGCCAGCAGCCGTCCCGGGACAGGGGTCACGGATAAGGGCTACACCTTC. The encoded protein is CASSRPGTGVTDKGYTF.